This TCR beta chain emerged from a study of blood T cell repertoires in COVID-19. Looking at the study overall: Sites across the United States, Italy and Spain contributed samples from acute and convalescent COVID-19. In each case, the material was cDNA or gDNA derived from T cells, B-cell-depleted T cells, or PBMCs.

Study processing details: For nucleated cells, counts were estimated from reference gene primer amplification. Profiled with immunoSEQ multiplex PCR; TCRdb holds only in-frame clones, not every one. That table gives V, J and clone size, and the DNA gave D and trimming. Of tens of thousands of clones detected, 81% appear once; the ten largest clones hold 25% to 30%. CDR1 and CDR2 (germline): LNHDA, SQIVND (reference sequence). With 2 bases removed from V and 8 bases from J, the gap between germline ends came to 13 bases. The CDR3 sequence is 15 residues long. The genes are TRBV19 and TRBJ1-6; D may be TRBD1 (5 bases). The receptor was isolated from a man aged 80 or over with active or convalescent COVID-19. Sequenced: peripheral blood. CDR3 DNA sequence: TGTGCCAGTAGTATAAGCCAGGGTTGGGATTCACCCCTCCACTTT. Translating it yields CASSISQGWDSPLHF.